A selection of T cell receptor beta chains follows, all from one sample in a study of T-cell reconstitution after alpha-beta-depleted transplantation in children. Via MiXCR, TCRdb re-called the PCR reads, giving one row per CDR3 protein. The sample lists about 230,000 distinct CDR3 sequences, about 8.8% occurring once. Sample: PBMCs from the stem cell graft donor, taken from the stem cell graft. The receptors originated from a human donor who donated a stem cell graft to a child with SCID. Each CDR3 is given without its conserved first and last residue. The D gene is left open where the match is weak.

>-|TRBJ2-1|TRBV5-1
ASSLGSNRPNEQF
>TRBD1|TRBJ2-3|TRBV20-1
SARRGTGTGDTQY
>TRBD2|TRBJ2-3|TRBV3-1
ASSQGIIRTSTSTDTQY
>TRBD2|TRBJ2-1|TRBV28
ASSLGAGGDYNEQF
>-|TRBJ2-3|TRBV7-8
ASSLWRLNTDTQY
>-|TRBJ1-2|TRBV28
ASSFVQGNYGYT
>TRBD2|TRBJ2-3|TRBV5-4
ASSLASSGDTDTQY
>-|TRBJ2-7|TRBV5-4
ANSPRDRLYEQY
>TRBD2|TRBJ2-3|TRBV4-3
ASSQGRAGALTDTQY
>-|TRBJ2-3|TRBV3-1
ASSQVVGDTQY
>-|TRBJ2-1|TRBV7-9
ASSFLMGPLQF
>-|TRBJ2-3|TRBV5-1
ASSLRDTLLTDTQY
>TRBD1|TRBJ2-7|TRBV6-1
ASRRARGCCYEQY
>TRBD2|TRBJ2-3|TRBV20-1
SANRLAGSGRDTQY
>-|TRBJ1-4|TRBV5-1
ASSPPRGGENEKLF
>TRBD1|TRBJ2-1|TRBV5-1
ASRDRARLQF
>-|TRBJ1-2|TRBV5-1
ASSLAGFSGYT
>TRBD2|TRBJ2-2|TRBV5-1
ASSSHTSGPNTGELF
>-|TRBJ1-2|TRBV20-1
SARDRSSGPGGYT
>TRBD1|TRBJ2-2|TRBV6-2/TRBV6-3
ASRQTGDRAGELF
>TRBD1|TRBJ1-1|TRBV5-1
ASSGGQGNTEAF
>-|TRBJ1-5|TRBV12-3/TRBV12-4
ASSFGGSNQPQH
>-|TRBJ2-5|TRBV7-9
ASSQNGGETQY
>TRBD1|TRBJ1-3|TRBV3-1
ASSRTDRGNTIY
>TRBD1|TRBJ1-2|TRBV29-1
SVADRPQYGYT
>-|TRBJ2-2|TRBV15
ATSRGGRSDTGELF
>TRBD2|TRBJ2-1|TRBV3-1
ASSQGREGNNEQF
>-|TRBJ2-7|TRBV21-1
ASSKASRRRQYEQY
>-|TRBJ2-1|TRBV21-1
ASSKVAGLPYNEQF
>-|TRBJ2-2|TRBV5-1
ASSLDPTGRASGELF
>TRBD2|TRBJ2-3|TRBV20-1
SAHWRGEDTQY
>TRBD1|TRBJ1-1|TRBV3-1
ASSPWDSLNTEAF
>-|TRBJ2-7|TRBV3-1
ASSWAGTSSYEQY